This T cell receptor beta chain was sequenced in a study of CD8 T cells in ankylosing spondylitis. This clonotype came up a few times. Its antigen is unknown. TCRdb reanalysed the 5' RACE reads using MiXCR and keeps one entry per CDR3 protein. This sample has 250,000 to 350,000 distinct CDR3 sequences, with 20% to 25% found just once. Findings and limits, study-wide: Disease-linked clones, CD8+, were relatively rare in peripheral blood. Earlier authors reported some of these motif variants in reactive arthritis synovial fluid and blood. Typical of ankylosing spondylitis blood, it appeared, was a TCR beta motif of seven to nine highly homologous variants. Disease-linked clones reportedly showed significant enrichment in matched ankylosing spondylitis synovial fluid.

This CDR3 contains 13 residues. The V gene lost 7 bases and the J gene lost 6 bases, with 16 bases spanning the gap. CDR1 is MNHEY, CDR2 SMNVEV, per germline (reference sequence). The sample consisted of blood, either unsorted or a sorted T cell fraction (not recorded which). The chain couples TRBV27 to TRBJ2-7; D may match TRBD1 or TRBD2 (5 bases each). The receptor was isolated from a female donor with ankylosing spondylitis or in good health (not recorded which). The CDR3 DNA sequence: TGTGCCAGCATCATGGGGGTCACGAGCGAGCAGTACTTC. Translated, it gives CASIMGVTSEQYF.